The 27 T cell receptor beta chains reported below all come from one sample, sequenced in a study of shared clonotypes between healthy human individuals. Method: immunoSEQ multiplex PCR; TCRdb's copy keeps in-frame clones and lacks some. The sample records 2 million to 2.5 million clones, 90% to 95% being singletons. The source material was naive CD4+ T cells sorted from blood. The subset: CD45RA+ positively selected. Every receptor here comes from a man aged 18 to 35 in good health.

This chain joins TRBV4-3 and TRBJ2-7; TRBD1 is a possible D gene (6 bases). Trimming took off 0 bases at V and 2 bases at J, with 11 bases between the two ends. Germline values: CDR1 LGHNA, CDR2 YSLEER. The CDR3 has 15 residues. The CDR3 sequence is CASSQDPGATYEQYF. The CDR3 nucleotides are TGCGCCAGCAGCCAAGATCCAGGGGCCACCTACGAGCAGTACTTC.

The chain joins TRBV29-1 to TRBJ2-2, with TRBD2 identical over 12 bases. The germline V gene encodes CDR1 SQVTM and CDR2 ANQGSEA. The CDR3 extends over 14 amino acids. The trim removed 7 bases at V and 3 bases at J, leaving 3 bases unmatched. CDR3 in amino acids: CSARTSGDTGELFF. In nucleotides, the CDR3 is TGCAGCGCCCGGACTAGCGGGGACACCGGGGAGCTGTTTTTT.

This clone came up once. The sample has other DNA sequences that encode this CDR3 too. DNA for the CDR3: TGTGCCAGCTCACCGCCCGGACTAGCGGGGCAAGAGACCCAGTACTTC. Protein: CASSPPGLAGQETQYF. The chain combines TRBV18 with TRBJ2-5; TRBD2 agrees at 12 bases. This CDR3 contains 16 residues. CDR1 and CDR2 from the germline V gene are KGHSH and LQKENI. Trimming took 3 bases from V and 2 from J; bases not matched to a gene: 4.

The J gene is TRBJ1-2, the V gene TRBV7-2; no definite D call. V shed 5 bases and J shed 0 bases, with 16 bases lying between them. The germline CDR1 and CDR2 sequences are SGHTA and FQGNSA. The CDR3 covers 16 residues. The CDR3 here is CASSLFQGSSNYGYTF. As DNA, the CDR3 is TGTGCCAGCAGCCTTTTCCAAGGCAGTTCTAACTATGGCTACACCTTC. The whole variable domain, remainder taken from reference TRBV7-2 and TRBJ1-2, is GAGVSQSPSNKVTEKGKDVELRCDPISGHTALYWYRQSLGQGLEFLIYFQGNSAPDKSGLPSDRFSAERTGGSVSTLTIQRTQQEDSAVYLCASSLFQGSSNYGYTFGSGTRLTVV.

This rearrangement joins TRBV7-2 to TRBJ1-2, with a tentative D call TRBD1 (5 bases). Germline V gene lookup returns CDR1 SGHTA and CDR2 FQGNSA. The length of the CDR3 is 13 residues. Trimming pared 1 base from V and 7 bases from J, leaving 10 bases between. The CDR3 spells CASSLGWDGGYTF. CDR3 nucleotide sequence: TGTGCCAGCAGCTTAGGGTGGGACGGTGGCTACACCTTC. Filled out from reference TRBV7-2 and TRBJ1-2, the complete variable domain reads GAGVSQSPSNKVTEKGKDVELRCDPISGHTALYWYRQSLGQGLEFLIYFQGNSAPDKSGLPSDRFSAERTGGSVSTLTIQRTQQEDSAVYLCASSLGWDGGYTFGSGTRLTVV.

Concerning this clone: Other DNA sequences within the sample encode an identical CDR3. The CDR3 sequence: CASSIGQSSGNTIYF. CDR3 bases: TGTGCCAGTAGTATTGGACAGAGCTCTGGAAACACCATATATTTT. The J gene is TRBJ1-3, the V gene TRBV19; possibly TRBD1 for D (6 bases). Germline assignment: CDR1 LNHDA and CDR2 SQIVND (reference sequence). The CDR3 extends over 15 amino acids. V was trimmed by 3 bases and J by 0 bases, leaving 9 bases between them.

The chain combines TRBV6-4 with TRBJ1-6; D is undetermined. Looked up from germline, CDR1 is MRHNA and CDR2 is SNTAGT. There are 14 residues in the CDR3. V was shortened by 4 bases and J by 4 bases, with 8 bases between the two germline ends. DNA for the CDR3: TGTGCCAGCAGTGTGGAGGGTTATAATTCACCCCTCCACTTT. Residues: CASSVEGYNSPLHF.

A note on this clone: At one boundary the junction diverges from the germline segment, which might be a read error. V is TRBV6-6 and J is TRBJ2-5; maybe TRBD2 (6 bases). CDR1 is MNHNY, CDR2 SVGAGI, per germline (reference sequence). The CDR3 runs to 14 residues. CDR3 sequence: CVSSYSEGEETQYF. The CDR3 DNA is TGTGTCAGCAGTTACTCGGAGGGAGAAGAGACCCAGTACTTC.

Comment on this clone: Other DNA sequences from this sample encode an identical CDR3 as well. The V gene is TRBV30, the J gene TRBJ1-2, with D maybe TRBD1 (5 bases). Trimming shortened V by 2 bases and J by 5 bases, and 9 bases separated the two germline ends. In germline, CDR1 is GTSNPN, CDR2 SVGIG (reference sequence). CDR3 length: 12 residues. The CDR3 is CAWSPGRYGYTF. DNA of the CDR3: TGTGCCTGGAGTCCGGGACGATATGGCTACACCTTC.

V usage is TRBV18 and J usage is TRBJ2-7; 10 bases match TRBD1. The junction had 12 bases not matched to a gene; V was cut back by 8 bases and J by 5 bases. Germline assignment: CDR1 KGHSH and CDR2 LQKENI. There are 15 residues in the CDR3. CDR3 loop: CASRKTGGDGNEQYF. As DNA, the CDR3 is TGTGCCAGCCGCAAGACAGGGGGCGATGGGAACGAGCAGTACTTC.

The chain's CDR3 is CASSLWVLGMGEKLFF. The CDR3 nucleotides read TGTGCCAGCAGTTTATGGGTTTTGGGTATGGGTGAAAAACTGTTTTTT. The chain links TRBV28 to TRBJ1-4; D call uncertain. The CDR3 sequence is 16 residues long. Germline loops: CDR1 MDHEN, CDR2 SYDVKM. V shed 0 bases and J shed 7 bases, with 15 bases lying between them.

This chain joins TRBV9 and TRBJ2-1; 7 positions agree with TRBD2. J lost 9 bases, V lost 3 bases, and 9 bases had no gene match. This CDR3 spans 14 amino acids. Germline V CDR1 and CDR2: SGDLS, YYNGEE. DNA for the CDR3: TGTGCCAGCAGCGGCAGGGAGGGAGGATTTGAGCAGTTCTTC. Protein product: CASSGREGGFEQFF. Drawing the rest from reference TRBV9 and TRBJ2-1, the complete variable domain is DSGVTQTPKHLITATGQRVTLRCSPRSGDLSVYWYQQSLDQGLQFLIQYYNGEERAKGNILERFSAQQFPDLHSELNLSSLELGDSALYFCASSGREGGFEQFFGPGTRLTVL.

Note on this clone: Other DNA sequences in this specimen translate into the identical CDR3. The chain links TRBV6-1 to TRBJ1-5; no reliable D call. With 1 base removed from V and 7 bases from J, the gap between germline ends came to 8 bases. This CDR3 spans 13 amino acids. In germline, CDR1 is MNHNS, CDR2 SASEGT. DNA of the CDR3: TGTGCCAGCAGTGAAGAGGGTCGGCAGCCCCAGCATTTT. Residues: CASSEEGRQPQHF.

CDR3 region: CASSLATGRYYGYTF. The CDR3 nucleotides are TGTGCCAGCAGCTTGGCGACGGGACGGTACTATGGCTACACCTTC. The rearrangement links TRBV5-8 to TRBJ1-2; possible D gene TRBD1, 5 bases. The CDR3 sequence is 15 residues long. Per the germline V gene, CDR1 is SGHTS and CDR2 is YDEGEE. V was clipped by 0 bases and J by 3 bases, with 12 bases between them.

The chain is built from TRBV5-6 and TRBJ2-6, with D perhaps matching TRBD2 (5 bases). V lost 3 bases and J 0 bases, leaving 10 bases between the germline ends. The germline CDR1 and CDR2 sequences are SGHDT and YYEEEE. There are 16 residues in the CDR3. The CDR3 spells CASSYPGNSGANVLTF. The CDR3 nucleotides read TGTGCCAGCAGCTATCCGGGGAACTCTGGGGCCAACGTCCTGACTTTC.

V gene TRBV6-5 combines with J gene TRBJ2-7; the D gene is possibly TRBD2 (6 bases). CDR1 MNHEY and CDR2 SVGAGI come from the germline V gene. The CDR3 totals 13 residues. Between the trimmed V and J ends, which lost 0 bases and 11 bases, there was a span of 14 bases. The CDR3 nucleotides read TGTGCCAGCAGTTACTCGGGACTCCCTGGGGAGTACTTC. This encodes CASSYSGLPGEYF.

The chain uses TRBV4-3 and TRBJ2-1; D is possibly TRBD2 (6 bases). The germline gives CDR1 LGHNA, CDR2 YSLEER. The V gene lost 3 bases and the J gene lost 12 bases, with 12 bases spanning the gap. This CDR3 contains 12 residues. The CDR3 nucleotides are TGCGCCAGCAGCCACCTCGGGAGAGCGCAGTTCTTC. Amino acids: CASSHLGRAQFF.

The chain carries TRBV5-1 and TRBJ2-5, with D maybe TRBD1 (5 bases). Germline values: CDR1 SGHRS, CDR2 YFSETQ. The CDR3 sequence is 13 residues long. The V gene lost 1 base and the J gene lost 5 bases, with 9 bases spanning the gap. The CDR3 protein is CASSLSGFETQYF. DNA of the CDR3: TGCGCCAGCAGCTTGTCAGGGTTTGAGACCCAGTACTTC. The variable domain in full, with the rest retrieved from reference TRBV5-1 and TRBJ2-5, is KAGVTQTPRYLIKTRGQQVTLSCSPISGHRSVSWYQQTPGQGLQFLFEYFSETQRNKGNFPGRFSGRQFSNSRSEMNVSTLELGDSALYLCASSLSGFETQYFGPGTRLLVL.

This chain joins TRBV28 and TRBJ1-1; 7 bases are a match to TRBD1. Germline-derived CDR1 and CDR2 are MDHEN and SYDVKM. Unmatched junction bases numbered 10, after V lost 6 bases and J lost 3 bases. This CDR3 has 15 residues. CDR3 protein: CASRRQGGGYTEAFF. The CDR3 coding sequence is TGTGCCAGCAGGCGTCAGGGGGGCGGATACACTGAAGCTTTCTTT.

This chain's CDR3 is CATRPGLPFEQYF. In DNA form, the CDR3 reads TGTGCCACGAGACCGGGACTACCTTTCGAGCAGTACTTC. This chain joins TRBV10-3 and TRBJ2-7, with 7 bases lining up with TRBD2. V lost 10 bases, J lost 6 bases, and 12 bases stayed unmatched. The germline gives CDR1 ENHRY, CDR2 SYGVKD. The CDR3 is 13 residues long.

The V and J genes are TRBV5-1 and TRBJ1-6, with 8 bases identical to TRBD1. The CDR3 covers 16 residues. V dropped 5 bases and J dropped 9; count of bases not matched to a gene: 13. CDR1 is SGHRS, CDR2 YFSETQ, per germline. In DNA, the CDR3 is TGCGCCAGCAGATCATTTGGACAGGGAAAGAGTTCACCCCTCCACTTT. The encoded protein is CASRSFGQGKSSPLHF. Based on the CDR3 plus reference TRBV5-1 and TRBJ1-6, the full variable domain is KAGVTQTPRYLIKTRGQQVTLSCSPISGHRSVSWYQQTPGQGLQFLFEYFSETQRNKGNFPGRFSGRQFSNSRSEMNVSTLELGDSALYLCASRSFGQGKSSPLHFGNGTRLTVT.

The chain links TRBV4-1 to TRBJ2-7; perhaps TRBD2 as D (6 bases). CDR1 and CDR2 from the germline V gene are MGHRA and YSYEKL. The CDR3 is 15 residues long. Between the trimmed V and J ends, which lost 1 base and 5 bases, there was a span of 15 bases. The CDR3 coding sequence is TGCGCCAGCAGCCAAGTGGCGGGGTCCCTCCACGAGCAGTACTTC. Translated, it gives CASSQVAGSLHEQYF.

The chain links TRBV5-4 to TRBJ2-2; TRBD1 is a possible D gene (5 bases). Germline V CDR1 and CDR2: SGHNT, YYREEE (reference sequence). The CDR3 has 16 amino acids. The V end lost 1 base, the J end lost 4 bases, and 14 bases lay between the germline ends. CDR3 residues: CASSLIKGSITGELFF. As DNA, the CDR3 is TGTGCCAGCAGCTTGATAAAGGGGTCGATCACCGGGGAGCTGTTTTTT.

This chain connects TRBV19 to TRBJ2-7, with 9 bases that match TRBD2. There are 15 residues in the CDR3. Germline V gene data show CDR1 as LNHDA and CDR2 as SQIVND (reference sequence). Trimming took 2 bases from V and 3 from J; bases not matched to a gene: 5. The CDR3 loop reads CASSISLAGYYEQYF. Written as DNA, the CDR3 is TGTGCCAGTAGTATATCCCTAGCGGGATACTACGAGCAGTACTTC.

The chain is built from TRBV5-1 and TRBJ2-2, with TRBD1 matching 9 bases. With 4 bases clipped from V and 4 bases from J, the junction kept 8 bases outside the gene matches. This CDR3 spans 16 amino acids. From germline, CDR1 is SGHRS and CDR2 YFSETQ. The CDR3 is CASSPRDRVSTGELFF. The DNA of the CDR3 is TGCGCCAGCAGCCCACGGGACAGGGTGAGCACCGGGGAGCTGTTTTTT.

The chain employs TRBV6-5 and TRBJ2-6, with D maybe TRBD2 (6 bases). This CDR3 has 14 residues. The V end lost 6 bases, the J end lost 1 base, and 7 bases lay between the germline ends. Germline-derived CDR1 and CDR2 are MNHEY and SVGAGI. The CDR3 spells CASRRESGANVLTF. The CDR3 DNA sequence: TGTGCCAGCAGACGGGAGTCTGGGGCCAACGTCCTGACTTTC.

This clone appeared once. This chain uses TRBV30 with TRBJ1-4; tentatively, D is TRBD1 (5 bases). The CDR3 totals 16 residues. Trimming took off 2 bases at V and 3 bases at J, with 16 bases between the two ends. Germline assignment: CDR1 GTSNPN and CDR2 SVGIG (reference sequence). The CDR3 DNA is TGTGCCTGGAGTCCGACCGGACATCTAGCTAATGAAAAACTGTTTTTT. Amino acids: CAWSPTGHLANEKLFF.